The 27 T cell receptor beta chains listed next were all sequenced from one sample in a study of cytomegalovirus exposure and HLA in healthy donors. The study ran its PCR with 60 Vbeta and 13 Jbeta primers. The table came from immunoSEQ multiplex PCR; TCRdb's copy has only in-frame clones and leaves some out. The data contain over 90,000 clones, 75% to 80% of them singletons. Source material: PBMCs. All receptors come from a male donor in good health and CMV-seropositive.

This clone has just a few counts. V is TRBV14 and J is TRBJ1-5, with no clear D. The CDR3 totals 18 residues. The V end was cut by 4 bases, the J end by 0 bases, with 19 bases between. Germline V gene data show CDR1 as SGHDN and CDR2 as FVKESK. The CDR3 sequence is CASSLLRGHQYSNQPQHF. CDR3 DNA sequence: TGTGCCAGCAGCCTCCTTAGAGGGCACCAGTATAGCAATCAGCCCCAGCATTTT. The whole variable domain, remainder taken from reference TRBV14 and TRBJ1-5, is EAGVTQFPSHSVIEKGQTVTLRCDPISGHDNLYWYRRVMGKEIKFLLHFVKESKQDESGMPNNRFLAERTGGTYSTLKVQPAELEDSGVYFCASSLLRGHQYSNQPQHFGDGTRLSIL.

CDR3 amino acids: CASRQTGDTQYF. The CDR3 bases are TGTGCCAGCAGACAGACCGGAGATACGCAGTATTTT. V is TRBV28 and J is TRBJ2-3; D gene uncertain. Germline CDR1 is MDHEN and CDR2 is SYDVKM. V was trimmed by 6 bases and J by 5 bases, leaving 9 bases between them. The CDR3 covers 12 residues.

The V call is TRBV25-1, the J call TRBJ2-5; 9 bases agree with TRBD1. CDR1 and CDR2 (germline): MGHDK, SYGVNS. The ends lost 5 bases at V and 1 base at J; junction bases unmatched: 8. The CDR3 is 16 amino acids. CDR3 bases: TGTGCCAGCAGTCAAACAGGGGGCGTGGGCCAAGAGACCCAGTACTTC. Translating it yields CASSQTGGVGQETQYF.

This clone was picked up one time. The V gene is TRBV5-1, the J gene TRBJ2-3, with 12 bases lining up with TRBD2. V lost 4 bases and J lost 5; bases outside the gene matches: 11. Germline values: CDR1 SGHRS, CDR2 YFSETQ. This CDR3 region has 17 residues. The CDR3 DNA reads TGCGCCAGCAGCCCCTCGACTAGCGGGAGTGGAGGAGATACGCAGTATTTT. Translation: CASSPSTSGSGGDTQYF.

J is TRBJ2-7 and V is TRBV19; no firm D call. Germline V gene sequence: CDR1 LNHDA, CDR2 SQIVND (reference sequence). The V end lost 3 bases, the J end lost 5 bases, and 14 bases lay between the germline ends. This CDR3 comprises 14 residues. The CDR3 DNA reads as TGTGCCAGTAGTATGTTACAGACCTCGGACGAGCAGTACTTC. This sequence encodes CASSMLQTSDEQYF.

In DNA form, the CDR3 reads TGTGCCAGCAGTTTGAACAGGGGTATAAACACTGAAGCTTTCTTT. It translates to CASSLNRGINTEAFF. The genes are TRBV28 and TRBJ1-1, with 7 bases identical to TRBD1. The CDR3 extends over 15 amino acids. The junction had 6 bases not matched to a gene; V was cut back by 3 bases and J by 2 bases. Germline values: CDR1 MDHEN, CDR2 SYDVKM.

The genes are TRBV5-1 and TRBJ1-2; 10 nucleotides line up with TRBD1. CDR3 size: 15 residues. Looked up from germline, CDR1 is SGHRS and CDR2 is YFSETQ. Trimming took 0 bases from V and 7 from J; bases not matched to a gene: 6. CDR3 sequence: CASSLEGQGGVGYTF. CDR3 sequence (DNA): TGCGCCAGCAGCTTGGAAGGACAGGGGGGAGTTGGCTACACCTTC.

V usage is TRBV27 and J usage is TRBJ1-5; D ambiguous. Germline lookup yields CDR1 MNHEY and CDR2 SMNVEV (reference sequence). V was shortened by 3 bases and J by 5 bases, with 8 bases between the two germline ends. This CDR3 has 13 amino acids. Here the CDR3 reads CASSLQIYQPQHF. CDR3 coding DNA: TGTGCCAGCAGTTTGCAGATCTATCAGCCCCAGCATTTT.

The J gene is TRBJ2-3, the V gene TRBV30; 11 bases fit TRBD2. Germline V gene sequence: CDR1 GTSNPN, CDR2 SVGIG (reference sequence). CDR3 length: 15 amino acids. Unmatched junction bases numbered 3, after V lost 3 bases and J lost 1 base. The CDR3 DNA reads TGTGCCTGGAGCCTGGGACTAGCGGGCACAGATACGCAGTATTTT. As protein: CAWSLGLAGTDTQYF.

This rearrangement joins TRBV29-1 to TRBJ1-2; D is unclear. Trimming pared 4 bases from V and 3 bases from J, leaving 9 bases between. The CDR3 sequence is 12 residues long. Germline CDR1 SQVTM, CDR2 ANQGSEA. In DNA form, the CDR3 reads TGCAGCGTTGGGGAGGAGGACTATGGCTACACCTTC. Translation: CSVGEEDYGYTF.

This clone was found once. As DNA, the CDR3 is TGTGCCAGTAGTATAGCAGGGGGCTACGAGCAGTACTTC. Its translation is CASSIAGGYEQYF. The chain carries TRBV19 and TRBJ2-7, with TRBD1 identical over 7 bases. The trim removed 1 base at V and 3 bases at J, leaving 0 bases unmatched. Germline-derived CDR1 and CDR2 are LNHDA and SQIVND (reference sequence). The CDR3 is 13 residues long. The full variable domain, in which reference TRBV19 and TRBJ2-7 provide the parts outside the CDR3, is DGGITQSPKYLFRKEGQNVTLSCEQNLNHDAMYWYRQDPGQGLRLIYYSQIVNDFQKGDIAEGYSVSREKKESFPLTVTSAQKNPTAFYLCASSIAGGYEQYFGPGTRLTVT.

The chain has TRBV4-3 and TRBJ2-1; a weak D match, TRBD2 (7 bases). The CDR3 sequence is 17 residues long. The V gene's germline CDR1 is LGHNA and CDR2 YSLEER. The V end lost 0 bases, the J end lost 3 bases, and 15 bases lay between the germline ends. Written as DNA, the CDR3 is TGCGCCAGCAGCCAAGAAACAGCGGGACAATACTACAATGAGCAGTTCTTC. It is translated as CASSQETAGQYYNEQFF.

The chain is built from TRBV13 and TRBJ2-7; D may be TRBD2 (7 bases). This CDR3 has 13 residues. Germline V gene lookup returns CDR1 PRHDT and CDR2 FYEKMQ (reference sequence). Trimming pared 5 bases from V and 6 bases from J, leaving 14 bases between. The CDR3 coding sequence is TGTGCCAGCAGCGTAGTCGGGGGGCTCGAGCAGTACTTC. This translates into CASSVVGGLEQYF.

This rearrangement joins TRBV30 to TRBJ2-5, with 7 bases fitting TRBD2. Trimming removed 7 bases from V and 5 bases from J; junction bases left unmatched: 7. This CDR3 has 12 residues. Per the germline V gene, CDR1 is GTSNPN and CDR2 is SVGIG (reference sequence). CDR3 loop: CASSGGGETQYF. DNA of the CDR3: TGTGCCTCCTCGGGGGGTGGGGAGACCCAGTACTTC.

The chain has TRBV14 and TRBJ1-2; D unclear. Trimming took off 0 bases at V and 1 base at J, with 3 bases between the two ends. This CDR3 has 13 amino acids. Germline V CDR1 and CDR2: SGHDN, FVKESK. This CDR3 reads CASSQDINYGYTF. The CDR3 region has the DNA TGTGCCAGCAGCCAAGACATTAACTATGGCTACACCTTC.

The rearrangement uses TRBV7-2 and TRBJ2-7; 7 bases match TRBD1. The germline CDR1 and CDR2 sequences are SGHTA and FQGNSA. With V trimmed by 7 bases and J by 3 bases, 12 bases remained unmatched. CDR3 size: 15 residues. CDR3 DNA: TGTGCCAGCAACAAATCCGGACAGGACCGCTACGAGCAGTACTTC. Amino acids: CASNKSGQDRYEQYF.

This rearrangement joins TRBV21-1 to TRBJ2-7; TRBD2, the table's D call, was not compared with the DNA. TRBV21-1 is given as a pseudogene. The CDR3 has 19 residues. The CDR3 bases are TGTGCCAGCAGCAAAGTGGGGGAAGAACTAGCGGGCACGCCATTTGAGCAGTACTTC. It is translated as CASSKVGEELAGTPFEQYF.

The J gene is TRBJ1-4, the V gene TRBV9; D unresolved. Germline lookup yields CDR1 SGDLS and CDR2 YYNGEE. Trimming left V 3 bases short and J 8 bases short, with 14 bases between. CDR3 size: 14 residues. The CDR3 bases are TGTGCCAGCAGCGCCACGCAGGTACGGGAAAAACTGTTTTTT. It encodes CASSATQVREKLFF.

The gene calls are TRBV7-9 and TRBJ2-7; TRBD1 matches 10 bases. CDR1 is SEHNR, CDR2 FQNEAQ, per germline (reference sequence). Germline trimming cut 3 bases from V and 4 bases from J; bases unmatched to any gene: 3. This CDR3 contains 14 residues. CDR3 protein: CASSLGQGIYEQYF. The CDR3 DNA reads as TGTGCCAGCAGCTTGGGACAGGGGATTTACGAGCAGTACTTC.

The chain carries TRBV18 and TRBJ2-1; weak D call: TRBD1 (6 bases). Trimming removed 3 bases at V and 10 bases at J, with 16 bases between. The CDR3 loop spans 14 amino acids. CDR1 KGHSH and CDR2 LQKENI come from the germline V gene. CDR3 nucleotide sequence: TGTGCCAGCTCACCGCAGGGGCCGACTCGGGAGCAGTTCTTC. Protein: CASSPQGPTREQFF.

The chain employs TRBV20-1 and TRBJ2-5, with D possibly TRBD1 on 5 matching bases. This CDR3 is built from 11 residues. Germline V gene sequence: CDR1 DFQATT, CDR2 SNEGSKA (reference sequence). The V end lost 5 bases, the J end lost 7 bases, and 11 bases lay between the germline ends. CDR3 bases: TGCAGTGCTGGGCCCCAGGGGACCCAGTACTTC. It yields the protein CSAGPQGTQYF.

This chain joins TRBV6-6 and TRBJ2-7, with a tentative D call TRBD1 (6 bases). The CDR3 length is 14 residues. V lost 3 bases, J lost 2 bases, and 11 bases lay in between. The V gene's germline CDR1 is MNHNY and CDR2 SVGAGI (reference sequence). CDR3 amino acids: CASSYPDRTYEQYF. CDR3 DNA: TGTGCCAGCAGTTATCCCGACAGGACCTACGAGCAGTACTTC.

The CDR3 DNA sequence: TGTGCCATCGAGGGACTAGAGGACGAGCAGTACTTC. It translates to CAIEGLEDEQYF. This chain joins TRBV10-3 and TRBJ2-7; 8 bases align to TRBD2. The CDR3 spans 12 residues. The V gene end was trimmed by 8 bases and the J gene end by 5 bases; junction bases not matched to a gene: 5. Germline V lookup: CDR1 ENHRY, CDR2 SYGVKD.

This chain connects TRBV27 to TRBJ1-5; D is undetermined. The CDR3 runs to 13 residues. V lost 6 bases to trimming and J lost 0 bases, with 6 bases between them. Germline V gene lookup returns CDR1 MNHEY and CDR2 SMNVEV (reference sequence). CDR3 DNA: TGTGCCAGCAGACAGTTTAGCAATCAGCCCCAGCATTTT. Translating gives CASRQFSNQPQHF.

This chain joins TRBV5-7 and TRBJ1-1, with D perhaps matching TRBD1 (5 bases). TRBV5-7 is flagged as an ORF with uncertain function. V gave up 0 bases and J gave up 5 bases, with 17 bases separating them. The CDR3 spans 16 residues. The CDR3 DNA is TGTGCCAGCAGCTTGGTTCGAGGAAGGGGATGTACTGAAGCTTTCTTT. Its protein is CASSLVRGRGCTEAFF.

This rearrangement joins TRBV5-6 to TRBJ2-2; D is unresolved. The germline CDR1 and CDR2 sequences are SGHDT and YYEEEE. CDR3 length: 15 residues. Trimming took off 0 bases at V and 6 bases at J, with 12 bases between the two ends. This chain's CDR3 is CASSLAGPPPGELFF. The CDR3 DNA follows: TGTGCCAGCAGCTTGGCGGGTCCCCCCCCCGGGGAGCTGTTTTTT. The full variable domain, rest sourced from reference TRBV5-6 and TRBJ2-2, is DAGVTQSPTHLIKTRGQQVTLRCSPKSGHDTVSWYQQALGQGPQFIFQYYEEEERQRGNFPDRFSGHQFPNYSSELNVNALLLGDSALYLCASSLAGPPPGELFFGEGSRLTVL.

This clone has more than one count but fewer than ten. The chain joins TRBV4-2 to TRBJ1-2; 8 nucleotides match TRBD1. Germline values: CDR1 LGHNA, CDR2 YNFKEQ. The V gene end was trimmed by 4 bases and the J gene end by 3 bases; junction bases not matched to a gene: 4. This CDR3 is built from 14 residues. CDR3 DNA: TGTGCCAGCAGCCCCAGGGGGCGCGACTATGGCTACACCTTC. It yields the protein CASSPRGRDYGYTF.